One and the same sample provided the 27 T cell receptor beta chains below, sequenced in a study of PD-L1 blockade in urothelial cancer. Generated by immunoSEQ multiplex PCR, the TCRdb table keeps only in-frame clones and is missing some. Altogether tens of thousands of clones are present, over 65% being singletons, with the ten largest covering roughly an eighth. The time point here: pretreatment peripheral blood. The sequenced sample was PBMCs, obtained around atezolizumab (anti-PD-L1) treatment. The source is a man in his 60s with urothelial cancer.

The CDR3: CASSLAQANEKLFF. CDR3 DNA sequence: TGCGCCAGCAGCTTGGCCCAGGCTAATGAAAAACTGTTTTTT. The genes are TRBV5-1 and TRBJ1-4, with unresolved D. The ends were cut back, 0 bases at V and 3 bases at J, with 6 bases in the middle. From germline, CDR1 is SGHRS and CDR2 YFSETQ. This CDR3 is 14 amino acids long.

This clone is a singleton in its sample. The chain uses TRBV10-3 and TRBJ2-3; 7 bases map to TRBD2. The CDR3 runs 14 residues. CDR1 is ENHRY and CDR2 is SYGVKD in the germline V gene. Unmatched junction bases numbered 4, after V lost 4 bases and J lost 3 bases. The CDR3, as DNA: TGTGCCATCAGTGGGCTCGGGAGGACAGATACGCAGTATTTT. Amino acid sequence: CAISGLGRTDTQYF.

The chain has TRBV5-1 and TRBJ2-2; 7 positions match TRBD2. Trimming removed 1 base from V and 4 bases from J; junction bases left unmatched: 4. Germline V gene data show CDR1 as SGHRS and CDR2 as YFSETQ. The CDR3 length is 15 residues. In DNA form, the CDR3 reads TGCGCCAGCAGCTTGAAACTAGCGTCCACCGGGGAGCTGTTTTTT. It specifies CASSLKLASTGELFF.

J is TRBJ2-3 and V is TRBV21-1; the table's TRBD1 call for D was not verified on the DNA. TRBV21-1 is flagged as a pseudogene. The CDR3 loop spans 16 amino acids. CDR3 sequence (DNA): TGTGCCAGCAGCCCTCGGGACAGGACTAGCACAGATACGCAGTATTTT. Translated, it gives CASSPRDRTSTDTQYF.

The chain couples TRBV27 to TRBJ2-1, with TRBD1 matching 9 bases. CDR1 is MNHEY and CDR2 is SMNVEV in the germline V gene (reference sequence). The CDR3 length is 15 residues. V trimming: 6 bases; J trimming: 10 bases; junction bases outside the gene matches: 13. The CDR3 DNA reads TGTGCCAGCAGCCGTCACCGGGACAGGGCCAACGAGCAGTTCTTC. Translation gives CASSRHRDRANEQFF.

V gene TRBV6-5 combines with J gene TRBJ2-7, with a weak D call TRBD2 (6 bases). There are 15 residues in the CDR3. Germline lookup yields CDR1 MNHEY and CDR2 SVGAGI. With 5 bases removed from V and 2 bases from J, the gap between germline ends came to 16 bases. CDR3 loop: CASSGGGTLTYEQYF. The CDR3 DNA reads TGTGCCAGCAGTGGAGGAGGGACGCTGACCTACGAGCAGTACTTC.

CDR3 nucleotide sequence: TGTGCCATCAGTGAGTCGAGGGGGCCTCAGCCCCAGCATTTT. It translates to CAISESRGPQPQHF. The chain couples TRBV10-3 to TRBJ1-5; 7 bases agree with TRBD1. The CDR3 totals 14 residues. Trimming removed 0 bases from V and 6 bases from J; junction bases left unmatched: 2. The germline V gene has CDR1 ENHRY and CDR2 SYGVKD.

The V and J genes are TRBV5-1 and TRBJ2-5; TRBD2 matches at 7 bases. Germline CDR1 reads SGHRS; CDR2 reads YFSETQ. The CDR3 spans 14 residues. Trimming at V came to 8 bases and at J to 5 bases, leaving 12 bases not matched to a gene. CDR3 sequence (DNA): TGCGCCAGTGAGCTGACGGGGGGACTGGAGACCCAGTACTTC. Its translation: CASELTGGLETQYF.

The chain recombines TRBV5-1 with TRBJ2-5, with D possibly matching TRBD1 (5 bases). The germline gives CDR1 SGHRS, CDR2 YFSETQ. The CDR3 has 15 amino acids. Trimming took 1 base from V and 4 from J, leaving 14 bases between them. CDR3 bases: TGCGCCAGCAGCTTGTCGCAGGGTCTCGTAGAGACCCAGTACTTC. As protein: CASSLSQGLVETQYF.

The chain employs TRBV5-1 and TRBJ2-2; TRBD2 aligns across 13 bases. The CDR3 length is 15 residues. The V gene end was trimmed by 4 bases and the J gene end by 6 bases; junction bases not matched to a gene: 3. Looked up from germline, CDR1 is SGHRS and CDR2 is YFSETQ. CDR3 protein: CASSGGLAGPGELFF. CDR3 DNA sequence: TGCGCCAGCAGCGGGGGACTAGCGGGACCCGGGGAGCTGTTTTTT.

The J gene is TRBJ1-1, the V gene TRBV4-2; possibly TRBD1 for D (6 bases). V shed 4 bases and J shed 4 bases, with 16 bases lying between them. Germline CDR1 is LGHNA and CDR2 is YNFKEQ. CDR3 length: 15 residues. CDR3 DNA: TGTGCCAGCAGCCTAGTGACAGGATTGGGCACTGAAGCTTTCTTT. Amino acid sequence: CASSLVTGLGTEAFF.

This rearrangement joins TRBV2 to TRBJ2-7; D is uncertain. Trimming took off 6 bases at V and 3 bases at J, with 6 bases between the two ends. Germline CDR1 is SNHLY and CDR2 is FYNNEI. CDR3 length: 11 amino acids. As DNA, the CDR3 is TGTGCCAGCAGCTACAGCTACGAGCAGTACTTC. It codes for CASSYSYEQYF.

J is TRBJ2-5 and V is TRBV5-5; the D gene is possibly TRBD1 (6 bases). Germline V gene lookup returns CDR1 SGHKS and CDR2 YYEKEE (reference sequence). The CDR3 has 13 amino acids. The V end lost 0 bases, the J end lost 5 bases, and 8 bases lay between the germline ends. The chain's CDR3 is CASSLAGVETQYF. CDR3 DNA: TGTGCCAGCAGCTTGGCAGGGGTGGAGACCCAGTACTTC.

CDR3 protein: CASSIVLSGETQYF. DNA of the CDR3: TGTGCCAGTAGTATAGTCCTTAGCGGCGAGACCCAGTACTTC. This chain joins TRBV19 and TRBJ2-5; D might be TRBD2 (6 bases). Germline CDR1 and CDR2: LNHDA and SQIVND (reference sequence). The CDR3 is 14 residues long. Between the trimmed V and J ends, which lost 1 base and 5 bases, there was a span of 11 bases.

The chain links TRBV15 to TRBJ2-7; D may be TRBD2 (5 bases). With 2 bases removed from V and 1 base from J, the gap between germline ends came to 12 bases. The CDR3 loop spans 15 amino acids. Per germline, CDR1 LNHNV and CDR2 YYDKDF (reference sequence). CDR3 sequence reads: CATSRLPSGSYEQYF. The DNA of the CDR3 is TGTGCCACCAGCAGACTGCCGAGCGGTTCCTACGAGCAGTACTTC.

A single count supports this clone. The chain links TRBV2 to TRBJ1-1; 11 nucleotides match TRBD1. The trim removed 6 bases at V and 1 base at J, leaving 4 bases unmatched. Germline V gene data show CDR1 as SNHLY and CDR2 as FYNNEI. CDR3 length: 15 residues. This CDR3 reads CASRGQGVRNTEAFF. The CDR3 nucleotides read TGTGCCAGCAGGGGACAGGGGGTACGGAACACTGAAGCTTTCTTT.

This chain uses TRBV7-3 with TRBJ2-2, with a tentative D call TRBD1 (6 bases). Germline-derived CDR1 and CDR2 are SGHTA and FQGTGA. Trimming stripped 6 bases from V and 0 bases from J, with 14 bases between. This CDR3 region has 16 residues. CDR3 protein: CASRQNAGANTGELFF. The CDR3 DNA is TGTGCCAGCAGGCAAAACGCAGGGGCGAACACCGGGGAGCTGTTTTTT.

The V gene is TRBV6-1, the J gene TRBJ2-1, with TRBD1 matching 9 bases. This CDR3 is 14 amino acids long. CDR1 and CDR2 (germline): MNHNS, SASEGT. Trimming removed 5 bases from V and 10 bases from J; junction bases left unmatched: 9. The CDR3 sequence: CASSTGTGIREQFF. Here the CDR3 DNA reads TGTGCCAGCAGTACCGGGACAGGGATCCGCGAGCAGTTCTTC.

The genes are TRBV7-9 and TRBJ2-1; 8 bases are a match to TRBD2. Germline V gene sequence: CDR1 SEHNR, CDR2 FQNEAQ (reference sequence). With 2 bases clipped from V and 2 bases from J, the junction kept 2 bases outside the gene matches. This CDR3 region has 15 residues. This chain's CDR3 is CASSLRAGAYNEQFF. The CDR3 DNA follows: TGTGCCAGCAGCTTACGAGCGGGGGCCTACAATGAGCAGTTCTTC.

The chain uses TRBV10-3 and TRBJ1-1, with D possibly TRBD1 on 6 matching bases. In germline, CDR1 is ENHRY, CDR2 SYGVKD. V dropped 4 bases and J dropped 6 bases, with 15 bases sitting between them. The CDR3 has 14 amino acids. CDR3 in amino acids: CAISVVQGAPEAFF. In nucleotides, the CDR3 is TGTGCCATCAGTGTAGTACAGGGAGCCCCTGAAGCTTTCTTT.

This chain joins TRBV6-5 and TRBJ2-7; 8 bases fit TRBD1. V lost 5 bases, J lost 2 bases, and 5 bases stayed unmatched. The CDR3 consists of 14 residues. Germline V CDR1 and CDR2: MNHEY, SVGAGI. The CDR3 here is CASSEIQGAYEQYF. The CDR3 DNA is TGTGCCAGCAGTGAGATACAGGGGGCCTACGAGCAGTACTTC.

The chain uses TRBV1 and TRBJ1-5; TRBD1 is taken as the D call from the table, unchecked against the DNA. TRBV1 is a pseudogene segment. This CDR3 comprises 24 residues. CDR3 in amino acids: CTSNSSPGEASAEGMVYSNQPQHF. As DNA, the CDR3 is TGCACCAGCAACAGCAGTCCAGGGGAAGCATCCGCCGAGGGTATGGTATATAGCAATCAGCCCCAGCATTTT.

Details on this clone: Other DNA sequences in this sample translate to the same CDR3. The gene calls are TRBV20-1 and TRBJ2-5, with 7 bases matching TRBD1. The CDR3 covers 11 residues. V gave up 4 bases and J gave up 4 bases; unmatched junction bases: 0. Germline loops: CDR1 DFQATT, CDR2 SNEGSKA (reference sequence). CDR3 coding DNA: TGCAGTGCTAACAGGGGAGAGACCCAGTACTTC. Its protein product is CSANRGETQYF.

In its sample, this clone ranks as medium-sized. CDR3 residues: CASSLSRRASRHGYGNEQFF. CDR3 nucleotides: TGTGCCAGCAGTTTATCCCGGCGGGCGTCACGGCACGGGTACGGCAATGAGCAGTTCTTC. The chain recombines TRBV28 with TRBJ2-1; tentative D call: TRBD2 (5 bases). The V gene lost 1 base and the J gene lost 6 bases, with 28 bases spanning the gap. This CDR3 has 20 residues. Germline CDR1 MDHEN, CDR2 SYDVKM. Complete variable domain (other parts from reference TRBV28 and TRBJ2-1): DVKVTQSSRYLVKRTGEKVFLECVQDMDHENMFWYRQDPGLGLRLIYFSYDVKMKEKGDIPEGYSVSREKKERFSLILESASTNQTSMYLCASSLSRRASRHGYGNEQFFGPGTRLTVL.

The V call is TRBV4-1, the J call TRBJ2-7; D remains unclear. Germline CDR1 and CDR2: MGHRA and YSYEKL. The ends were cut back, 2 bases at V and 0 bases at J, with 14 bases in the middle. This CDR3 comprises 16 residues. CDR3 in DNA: TGCGCCAGCAGCCAATCCCCCGGTGGAGTCTCCTACGAGCAGTACTTC. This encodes CASSQSPGGVSYEQYF.

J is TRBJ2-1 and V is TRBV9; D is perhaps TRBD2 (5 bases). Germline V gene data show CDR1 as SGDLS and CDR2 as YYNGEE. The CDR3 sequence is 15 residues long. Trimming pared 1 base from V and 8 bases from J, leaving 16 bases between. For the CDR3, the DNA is TGTGCCAGCAGCGTAAGAGCGGCGGGCTATTATGAGCAGTTCTTC. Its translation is CASSVRAAGYYEQFF.

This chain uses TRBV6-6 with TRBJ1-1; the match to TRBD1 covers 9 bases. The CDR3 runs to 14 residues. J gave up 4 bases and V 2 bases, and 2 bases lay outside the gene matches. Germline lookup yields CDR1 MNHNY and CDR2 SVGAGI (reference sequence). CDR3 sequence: CASSYADRGTEAFF. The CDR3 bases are TGTGCCAGCAGTTACGCGGACAGGGGCACTGAAGCTTTCTTT.